Included here is one T cell receptor (beta chain) sequence, with context. Its antigen remains unidentified. The CDR3 has 13 amino acids. The germline V gene has CDR1 LNHDA and CDR2 SQIVND (reference sequence). Trimming took 3 bases from V and 5 from J, leaving 11 bases between them. Time point given: baseline pretreatment blood. Indicated treatment: 15 Gy SBRT to primary tumor, nephrectomy 4 weeks later. This record belongs to a study of radiation and T cells in renal cell carcinoma. Notes on the study in general: Baseline intratumoral clonotype presence is unknown without pretreatment biopsies. In blood, top tumor clones expanded by 2 weeks, shrinking by 4.

TCRdb's table, derived via immunoSEQ multiplex PCR, lists solely in-frame clones and lacks some. The table lists around 64,000 clones, 78% of them singletons. V and J are TRBV19 and TRBJ2-7; tentatively, D is TRBD1 or TRBD2 (5 bases each). The sequence derives from a man in his 60s with renal cell carcinoma. The sample in question was blood, obtained from a patient whose treatment included radiotherapy and nephrectomy. The CDR3 here is CASSIRRENEQYF. As DNA, the CDR3 is TGTGCCAGTAGTATCCGCAGGGAGAACGAGCAGTACTTC.